This TCR beta chain was observed in a study of shared clonotypes between healthy human individuals. CD45RO-negative cells were positively selected for CCR7, leaving out terminally differentiated effector memory CD45RA+ cells. The authors ran the assay at deep level. Sequenced by immunoSEQ multiplex PCR; TCRdb stores in-frame clones only, minus some. The sample shows over 2 million clones, about 94% of them seen only once. The germline CDR1 and CDR2 sequences are SQVTM and ANQGSEA. The CDR3 consists of 14 residues. With 6 bases clipped from V and 6 bases from J, the junction kept 7 bases outside the gene matches.

Sequencing was performed on naive CD8+ T cells sorted from blood. V usage is TRBV29-1 and J usage is TRBJ1-4; TRBD1 aligns across 10 bases. The sequence was obtained from a man younger than 30 in good health. The CDR3: CSVNPGTGDEKLFF. The DNA of the CDR3 is TGCAGCGTCAACCCCGGGACAGGGGATGAAAAACTGTTTTTT.